This T cell receptor beta chain was documented in a study of blood T cell repertoires in COVID-19. Profiling relied on immunoSEQ multiplex PCR, and the TCRdb table lists in-frame clones only, not all of them. The sample gives more than 30,000 clones, about 94% of which show up once; 4.1% is in the top ten. The CDR3 spans 18 residues. From germline, CDR1 is MGHRA and CDR2 YSYEKL. J lost 3 bases, V lost 3 bases, and 16 bases had no gene match. This receptor was obtained from a human donor with active COVID-19. The donor label of this sample is uncertain. This rearrangement joins TRBV4-1 to TRBJ2-7; 8 positions match TRBD1. The sample consisted of peripheral blood. This CDR3 reads CASSHDPTLRGLGYEQYF. CDR3 sequence (DNA): TGCGCCAGCAGCCACGACCCCACTCTCAGGGGGCTGGGCTACGAGCAGTACTTC.